Listed here are 7 T cell receptor beta chains from one sample, sequenced in a study of tumor-infiltrating lymphocytes in primary liver carcinoma. The researchers produced TCR beta cDNA from approximately 550 ng total RNA with a constant-region primer. Slightly modified ARM-PCR, run as three nested multiplex PCR rounds, produced the TCR beta libraries. Forward primers for TRBV1-TRBV30 and a C-beta reverse primer served the first two PCR rounds, at about 9 cycles each. TCRdb re-called the multiplex PCR reads with MiXCR, one entry per CDR3 protein. The data contain 300,000 to 350,000 distinct CDR3 sequences, around 60% of them seen just once; the ten biggest clones take up roughly 6.5%. Extraction also yielded germline DNA, while blood RNA was obtained from unsorted whole blood. Sequenced sample: peripheral blood. These receptors were taken from a middle-aged man with primary liver carcinoma and hepatitis B virus infection.

About this clonotype: Possible read error: a much larger clone is one base away. The chain combines TRBV4-1 with TRBJ1-1, with D perhaps matching TRBD1 (6 bases). Germline-derived CDR1 and CDR2 are MGHRA and YSYEKL. The CDR3 is made up of 15 amino acids. The CDR3 DNA is TGCGCCACCAGCCAAGAAACAGGGTTTAACACTGAAGCTTTCTTT. Protein product: CATSQETGFNTEAFF.

The gene calls are TRBV19 and TRBJ1-1; the D is unclear. Germline V gene sequence: CDR1 LNHDA, CDR2 SQIVND (reference sequence). This CDR3 comprises 12 residues. Deletions cut 10 bases from V and 0 bases from J, with 9 bases between. The CDR3 DNA reads TGTGCCACCGTTGACATGAACACTGAAGCTTTCTTT. Protein: CATVDMNTEAFF.

Of note for this clonotype: A much bigger clone sits one base away, suggesting this may be a read error. The rearrangement links TRBV6-2 or TRBV6-3 to TRBJ2-3; D not certain. The CDR3 loop spans 11 amino acids. The germline CDR1 and CDR2 sequences are MNHEY and SVGEGT. The CDR3 nucleotides read TGTGCCAGCCATTCCGTCGCTACGAAGTATTTT. It specifies CASHSVATKYF.

The V and J genes are TRBV11-2 and TRBJ1-1; D gene uncertain. The germline CDR1 and CDR2 sequences are SGHAT and FQNNGV. This CDR3 is 14 amino acids long. V was trimmed by 2 bases and J by 4 bases, leaving 11 bases between them. The CDR3 spells CASSLNWRSTEAFF. Written as DNA, the CDR3 is TGTGCCAGCAGCTTAAATTGGCGGAGCACTGAAGCTTTCTTT.

The chain employs TRBV5-5 and TRBJ2-5; the D is unclear. Trimming removed 1 base from V and 10 bases from J, with 14 bases in between. Germline assignment: CDR1 SGHKS and CDR2 YYEKEE (reference sequence). The CDR3 length is 13 residues. The CDR3 spells CASSLLVLKIQYF. The CDR3, as DNA: TGTGCCAGCAGCTTGTTGGTTTTGAAGATCCAGTACTTC.

This clonotype occurred many times. The V and J genes are TRBV12-3 or TRBV12-4 and TRBJ2-3, with D possibly being TRBD1 or TRBD2 (5 bases each). This CDR3 region has 15 residues. V was cut by 5 bases and J by 3 bases, with 15 bases left in between. The chain's CDR3 is CASSVTPGATDTQYF. CDR3 nucleotides: TGTGCCAGCAGTGTTACCCCCGGGGCGACAGATACGCAGTATTTT.

With regard to this clonotype: Germline and junction disagree at one end, which may indicate a read error. The chain employs TRBV6-1 and TRBJ2-1; 9 bases are a match to TRBD2. The germline CDR1 and CDR2 sequences are MNHNS and SASEGT. This CDR3 contains 16 residues. The CDR3 DNA reads TGTGACAGCAGTGGATCCGGGACTAGCCGCCCCAATGAGCAGTTCTTC. This translates into CDSSGSGTSRPNEQFF.